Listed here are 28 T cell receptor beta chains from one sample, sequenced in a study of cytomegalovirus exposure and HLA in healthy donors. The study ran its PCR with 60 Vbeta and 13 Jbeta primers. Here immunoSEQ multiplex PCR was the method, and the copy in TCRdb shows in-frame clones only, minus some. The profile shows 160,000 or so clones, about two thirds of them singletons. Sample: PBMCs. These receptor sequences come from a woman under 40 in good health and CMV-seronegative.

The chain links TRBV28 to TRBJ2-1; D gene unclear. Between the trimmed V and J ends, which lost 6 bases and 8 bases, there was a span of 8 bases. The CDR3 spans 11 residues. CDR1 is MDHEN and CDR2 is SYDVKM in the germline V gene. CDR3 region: CASSPRYEQFF. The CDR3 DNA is TGTGCCAGCAGCCCCCGTTATGAGCAGTTCTTC.

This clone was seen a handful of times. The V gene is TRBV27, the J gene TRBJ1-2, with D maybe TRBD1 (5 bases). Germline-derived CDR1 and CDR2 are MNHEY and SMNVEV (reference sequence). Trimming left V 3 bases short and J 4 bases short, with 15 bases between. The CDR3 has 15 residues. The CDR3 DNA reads TGTGCCAGCAGTTTGGGCCAGGGCAACTTCTATGGCTACACCTTC. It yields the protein CASSLGQGNFYGYTF.

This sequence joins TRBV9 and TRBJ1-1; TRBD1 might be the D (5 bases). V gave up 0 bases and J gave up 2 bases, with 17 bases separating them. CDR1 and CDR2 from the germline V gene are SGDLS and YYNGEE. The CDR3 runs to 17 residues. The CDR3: CASSVAGLIEDNTEAFF. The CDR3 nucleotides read TGTGCCAGCAGCGTAGCGGGACTCATCGAAGATAACACTGAAGCTTTCTTT. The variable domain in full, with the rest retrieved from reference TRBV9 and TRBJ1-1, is DSGVTQTPKHLITATGQRVTLRCSPRSGDLSVYWYQQSLDQGLQFLIQYYNGEERAKGNILERFSAQQFPDLHSELNLSSLELGDSALYFCASSVAGLIEDNTEAFFGQGTRLTVV.

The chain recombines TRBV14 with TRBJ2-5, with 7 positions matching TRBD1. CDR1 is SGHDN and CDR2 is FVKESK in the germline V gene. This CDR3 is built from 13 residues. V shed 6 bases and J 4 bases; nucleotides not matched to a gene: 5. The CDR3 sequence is CASRDRDGETQYF. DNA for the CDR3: TGTGCCAGCAGAGACAGGGACGGAGAGACCCAGTACTTC. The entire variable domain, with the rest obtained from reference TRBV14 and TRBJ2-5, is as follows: EAGVTQFPSHSVIEKGQTVTLRCDPISGHDNLYWYRRVMGKEIKFLLHFVKESKQDESGMPNNRFLAERTGGTYSTLKVQPAELEDSGVYFCASRDRDGETQYFGPGTRLLVL.

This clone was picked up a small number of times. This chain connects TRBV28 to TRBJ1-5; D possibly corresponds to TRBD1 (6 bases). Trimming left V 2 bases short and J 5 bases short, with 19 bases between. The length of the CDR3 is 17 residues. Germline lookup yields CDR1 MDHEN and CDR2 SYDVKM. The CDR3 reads CASSLRRIRDNDQPQHF. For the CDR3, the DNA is TGTGCCAGCAGTTTACGACGGATCCGGGACAACGATCAGCCCCAGCATTTT.

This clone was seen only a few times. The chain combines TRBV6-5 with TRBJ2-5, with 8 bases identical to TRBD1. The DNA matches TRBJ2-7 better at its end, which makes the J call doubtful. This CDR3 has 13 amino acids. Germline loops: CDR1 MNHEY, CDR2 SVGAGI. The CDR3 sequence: CASSPGQVHEQYF. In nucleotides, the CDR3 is TGTGCCAGCAGTCCGGGACAGGTCCACGAGCAGTACTTC.

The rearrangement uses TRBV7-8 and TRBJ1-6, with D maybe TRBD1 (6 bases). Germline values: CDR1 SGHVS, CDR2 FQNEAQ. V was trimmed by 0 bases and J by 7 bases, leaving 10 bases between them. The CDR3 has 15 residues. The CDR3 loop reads CASSLAGHLNSPLHF. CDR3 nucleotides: TGTGCCAGCAGCTTAGCGGGACACCTAAATTCACCCCTCCACTTT.

The CDR3 is CASSFPSAAKNIQYF. CDR3 DNA sequence: TGTGCCAGCAGCTTCCCTAGCGCAGCCAAAAACATTCAGTACTTC. This rearrangement joins TRBV7-2 to TRBJ2-4; a weak D match, TRBD2 (6 bases). Trimming removed 3 bases at V and 0 bases at J, with 9 bases between. Germline-derived CDR1 and CDR2 are SGHTA and FQGNSA. CDR3 length equals 15 residues.

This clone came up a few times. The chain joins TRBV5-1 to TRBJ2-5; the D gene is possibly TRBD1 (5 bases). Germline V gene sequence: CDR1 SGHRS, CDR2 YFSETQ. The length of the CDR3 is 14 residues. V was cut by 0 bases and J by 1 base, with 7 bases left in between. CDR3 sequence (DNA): TGCGCCAGCAGCTTGGGACAGCCCCAAGAGACCCAGTACTTC. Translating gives CASSLGQPQETQYF.

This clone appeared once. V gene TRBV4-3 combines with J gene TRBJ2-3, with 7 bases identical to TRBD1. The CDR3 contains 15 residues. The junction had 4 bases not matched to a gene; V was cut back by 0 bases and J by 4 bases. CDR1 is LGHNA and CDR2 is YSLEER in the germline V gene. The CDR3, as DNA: TGCGCCAGCAGCCAAGAAACCACAGGGGCAGATACGCAGTATTTT. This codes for CASSQETTGADTQYF.

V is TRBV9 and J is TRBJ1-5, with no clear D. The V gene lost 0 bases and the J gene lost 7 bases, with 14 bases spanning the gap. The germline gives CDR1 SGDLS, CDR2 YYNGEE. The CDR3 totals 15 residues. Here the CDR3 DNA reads TGTGCCAGCAGCGTAGGGCCGGGAATGGGACAGCCCCAGCATTTT. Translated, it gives CASSVGPGMGQPQHF.

The CDR3 DNA reads as TGTGCCTGGTCCGTGGGGGGGGGCGGAGATACGCAGTATTTT. Amino acids: CAWSVGGGGDTQYF. V is TRBV30 and J is TRBJ2-3; TRBD2 might be the D (7 bases). Trimming shortened V by 5 bases and J by 5 bases, and 17 bases separated the two germline ends. This CDR3 is built from 14 residues. The germline gives CDR1 GTSNPN, CDR2 SVGIG (reference sequence).

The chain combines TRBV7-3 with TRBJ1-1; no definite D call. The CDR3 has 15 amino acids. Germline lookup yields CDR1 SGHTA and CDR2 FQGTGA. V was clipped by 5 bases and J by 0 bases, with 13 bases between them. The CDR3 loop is CASSPNGLMNTEAFF. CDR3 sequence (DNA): TGTGCCAGCAGCCCAAACGGTCTCATGAACACTGAAGCTTTCTTT.

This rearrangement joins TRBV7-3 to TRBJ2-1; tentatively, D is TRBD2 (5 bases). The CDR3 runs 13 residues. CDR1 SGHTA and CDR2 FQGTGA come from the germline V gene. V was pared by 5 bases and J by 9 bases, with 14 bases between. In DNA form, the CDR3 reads TGTGCCAGCAGCCCGGGGTGGGAAAGTGAGCAGTTCTTC. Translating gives CASSPGWESEQFF.

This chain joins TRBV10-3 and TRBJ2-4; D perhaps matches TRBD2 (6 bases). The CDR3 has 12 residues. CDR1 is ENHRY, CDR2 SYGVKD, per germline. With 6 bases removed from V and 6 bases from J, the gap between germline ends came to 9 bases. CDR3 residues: CAIRGDLNIQYF. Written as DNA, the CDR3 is TGTGCCATCAGGGGGGACTTAAACATTCAGTACTTC.

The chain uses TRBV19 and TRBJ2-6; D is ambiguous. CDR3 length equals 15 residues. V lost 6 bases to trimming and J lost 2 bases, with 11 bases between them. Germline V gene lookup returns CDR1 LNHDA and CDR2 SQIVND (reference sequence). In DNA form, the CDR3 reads TGTGCCAGTAGCTCCGCTAGTCCTGGGGCCAACGTCCTGACTTTC. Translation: CASSSASPGANVLTF.

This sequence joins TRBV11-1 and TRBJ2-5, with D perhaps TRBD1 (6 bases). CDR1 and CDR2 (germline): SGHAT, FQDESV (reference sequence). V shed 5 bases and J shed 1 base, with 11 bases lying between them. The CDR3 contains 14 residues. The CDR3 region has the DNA TGTGCCAGCAGCCGTACAGGGTTCCAAGAGACCCAGTACTTC. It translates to CASSRTGFQETQYF.

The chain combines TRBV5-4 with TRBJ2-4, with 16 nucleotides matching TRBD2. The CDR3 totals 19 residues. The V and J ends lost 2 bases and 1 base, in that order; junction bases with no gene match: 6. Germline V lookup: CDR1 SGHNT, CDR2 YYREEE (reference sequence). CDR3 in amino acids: CASSFGTSGREGAKNIQYF. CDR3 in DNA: TGTGCCAGCAGCTTTGGGACTAGCGGGAGGGAAGGGGCCAAAAACATTCAGTACTTC.

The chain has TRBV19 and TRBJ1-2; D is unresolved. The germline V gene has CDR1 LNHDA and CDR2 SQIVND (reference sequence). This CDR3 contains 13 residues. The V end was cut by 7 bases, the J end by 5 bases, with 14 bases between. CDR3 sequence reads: CASNVRPGYGYTF. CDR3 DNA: TGTGCCAGTAACGTCCGACCGGGATATGGCTACACCTTC.

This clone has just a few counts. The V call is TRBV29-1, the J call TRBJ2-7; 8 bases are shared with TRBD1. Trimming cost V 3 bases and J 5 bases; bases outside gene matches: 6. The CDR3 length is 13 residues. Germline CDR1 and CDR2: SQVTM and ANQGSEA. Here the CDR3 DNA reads TGCAGCGTTGACAGGGGGCGAATCCACGAGCAGTACTTC. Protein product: CSVDRGRIHEQYF.

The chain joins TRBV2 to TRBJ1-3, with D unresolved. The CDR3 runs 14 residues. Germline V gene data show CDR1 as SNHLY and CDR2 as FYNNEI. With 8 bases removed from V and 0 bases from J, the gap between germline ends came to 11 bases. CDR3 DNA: TGTGCCAGCCTTGTTTCCTTCTCTGGAAACACCATATATTTT. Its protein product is CASLVSFSGNTIYF.

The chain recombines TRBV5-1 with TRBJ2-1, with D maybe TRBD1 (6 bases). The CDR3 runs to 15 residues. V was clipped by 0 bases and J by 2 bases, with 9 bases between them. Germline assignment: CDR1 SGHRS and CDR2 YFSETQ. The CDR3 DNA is TGCGCCAGCAGCTTGGCGGGACACCCCTACAATGAGCAGTTCTTC. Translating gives CASSLAGHPYNEQFF. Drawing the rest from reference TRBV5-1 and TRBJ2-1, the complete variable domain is KAGVTQTPRYLIKTRGQQVTLSCSPISGHRSVSWYQQTPGQGLQFLFEYFSETQRNKGNFPGRFSGRQFSNSRSEMNVSTLELGDSALYLCASSLAGHPYNEQFFGPGTRLTVL.

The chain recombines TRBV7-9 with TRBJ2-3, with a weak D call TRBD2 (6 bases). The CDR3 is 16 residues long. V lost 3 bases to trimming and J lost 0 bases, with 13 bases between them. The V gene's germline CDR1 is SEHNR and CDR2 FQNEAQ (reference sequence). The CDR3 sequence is CASSFWSSGSTDTQYF. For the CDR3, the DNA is TGTGCCAGCAGCTTTTGGAGTAGCGGTAGCACAGATACGCAGTATTTT.

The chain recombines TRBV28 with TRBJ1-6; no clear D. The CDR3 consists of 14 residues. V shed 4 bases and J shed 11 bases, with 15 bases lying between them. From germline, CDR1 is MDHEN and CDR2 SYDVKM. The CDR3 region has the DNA TGTGCCAGCAGTTCCGGTTCTCCCGTCGCACCCCTCCACTTT. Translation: CASSSGSPVAPLHF.

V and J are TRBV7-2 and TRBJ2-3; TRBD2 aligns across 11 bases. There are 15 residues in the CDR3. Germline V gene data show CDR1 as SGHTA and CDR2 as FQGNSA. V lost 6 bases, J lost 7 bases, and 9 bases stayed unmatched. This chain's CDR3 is CASRAGTSGFNTQYF. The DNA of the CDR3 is TGTGCCAGCAGGGCCGGGACTAGCGGATTCAATACGCAGTATTTT.

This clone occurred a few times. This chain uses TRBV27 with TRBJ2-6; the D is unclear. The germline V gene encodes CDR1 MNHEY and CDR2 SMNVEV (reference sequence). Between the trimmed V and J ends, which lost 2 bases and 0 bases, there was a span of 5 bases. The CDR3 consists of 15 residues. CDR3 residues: CASSLVSSGANVLTF. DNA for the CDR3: TGTGCCAGCAGTTTAGTGAGCTCTGGGGCCAACGTCCTGACTTTC.

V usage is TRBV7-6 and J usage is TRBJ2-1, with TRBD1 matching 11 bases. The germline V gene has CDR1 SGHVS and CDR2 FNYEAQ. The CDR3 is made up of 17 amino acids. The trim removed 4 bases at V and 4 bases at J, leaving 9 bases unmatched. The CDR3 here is CASSSRSRDRGYNEQFF. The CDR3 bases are TGTGCCAGCAGCTCACGATCCCGGGACAGGGGGTACAATGAGCAGTTCTTC.

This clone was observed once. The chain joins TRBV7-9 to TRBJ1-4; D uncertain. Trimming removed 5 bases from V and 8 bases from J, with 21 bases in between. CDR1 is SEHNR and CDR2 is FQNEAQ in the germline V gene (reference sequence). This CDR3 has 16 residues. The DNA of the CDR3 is TGTGCCAGCAGCCCGAACGGTCAGGTATCGGTCGAAAAACTGTTTTTT. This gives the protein CASSPNGQVSVEKLFF.